The clone carrying this TCR beta chain has only a few counts. Methods used by the authors: The authors estimated nucleated cell counts from reference gene primer amplification. The table came from immunoSEQ multiplex PCR; TCRdb's copy has only in-frame clones and leaves some out. That table gives V, J and clone size, and the DNA gave D and trimming. This sample yields just over 650,000 clones, of which approximately 90% are seen a single time; under 0.3% belongs to the top ten. V lost 1 base to trimming and J lost 7 bases, with 10 bases between them. The CDR3 runs to 13 residues. The data are from a study of blood T cell repertoires in COVID-19. The overall study: Sources were T cells, B-cell-depleted T cells, or PBMCs; the material itself was cDNA or gDNA.

This chain joins TRBV12-3 or TRBV12-4 and TRBJ1-1; D unclear. The clonotype comes from a woman between 18 and 30 years old with acute or convalescent COVID-19. Sequences were obtained from peripheral blood. This CDR3 reads CASSLGYRGEAFF. The DNA for the CDR3 is TGTGCCAGCAGTTTAGGATATCGGGGTGAAGCTTTCTTT.